The rows below give T cell receptor beta chains drawn from one sample of a study of metastatic and nonmetastatic thyroid tumors. TCRdb reassembled clones from the PCR reads with MiXCR. The sample contains fewer than 15,000 clones, 25% to 30% of which appear only once. The sample comprised tumor tissue. The receptors originated from a male donor with papillary thyroid cancer or a benign thyroid nodule (not recorded which). Some clones in this sample may be carry-over from other donors' samples. The CDR3 runs from the conserved cysteine through the conserved F or W. D genes are given only for firm matches. Size values are once, few and many counts, or a class for expanded clones, and some rows have none.

clone_size	d_call	j_call	v_call	cdr3_aa	cdr3_nt
-	TRBD2	TRBJ2-7	TRBV2	CASSGTSGSLPYEQYF	TGTGCCAGCAGTGGAACTAGCGGGAGCCTACCCTACGAGCAGTACTTC
many	TRBD1	TRBJ2-7	TRBV12-3/TRBV12-4	CASREQGAPYEQYF	TGTGCCAGCAGAGAACAGGGGGCCCCCTACGAGCAGTACTTC
many	TRBD2	TRBJ2-5	TRBV27	CASSLYSGTSGSETQYF	TGTGCCAGCAGTTTATATTCAGGGACTAGCGGGTCAGAGACCCAGTACTTC
many	-	TRBJ2-3	TRBV29-1	CSVGEHGVAQYF	TGCAGCGTTGGAGAGCACGGCGTAGCGCAGTATTTT
many	TRBD1	TRBJ2-5	TRBV19	CASSRAGGGTQYF	TGTGCCAGTAGTAGGGCAGGGGGTGGGACCCAGTACTTC
many	-	TRBJ2-1	TRBV5-5	CASSFSFLRNNEQFF	TGTGCCAGCAGCTTCTCCTTTCTCAGGAACAATGAGCAGTTCTTC
-	-	TRBJ1-1	TRBV28	CASSLVWTEAFF	TGTGCCAGCAGCTTAGTGTGGACTGAAGCTTTCTTT
many	-	TRBJ2-3	TRBV5-1	CASSLLGQITDTQYF	TGCGCCAGCAGCCTTTTGGGACAAATTACAGATACGCAGTATTTT
few	-	TRBJ2-7	TRBV6-2/TRBV6-3	CASRAGNRGEQYF	TGTGCCAGCAGAGCCGGAAACCGGGGCGAGCAGTACTTC
many	TRBD2	TRBJ2-1	TRBV7-2	CASSALLADEQFF	TGTGCCAGCAGCGCCTTACTAGCGGATGAGCAGTTCTTC
many	-	TRBJ1-4	TRBV6-1	CASSEGGEHEKLFF	TGTGCCAGCAGTGAAGGGGGGGAACATGAAAAACTGTTTTTT
-	-	TRBJ2-1	TRBV6-2/TRBV6-3	CASRPPVHIRNEQFF	TGTGCCAGCAGACCACCGGTACACATAAGGAATGAGCAGTTCTTC
many	TRBD2	TRBJ2-3	TRBV6-4	CASSERGGTDTQYF	TGTGCCAGCAGTGAGCGGGGGGGCACAGATACGCAGTATTTT
-	TRBD2	TRBJ2-3	TRBV20-1	CSEPGTRGGLYTDTQYF	TGCAGTGAGCCCGGGACTAGAGGGGGGTTATACACAGATACGCAGTATTTT
-	-	TRBJ2-1	TRBV4-2	CASSPRGEAREEQFF	TGTGCCAGCAGCCCCCGCGGAGAGGCTAGGGAGGAGCAGTTCTTC
-	-	TRBJ2-7	TRBV27	CASSLVGCYDQYF	TGTGCCAGCAGTTTAGTTGGGTGTTACGATCAGTACTTC
-	TRBD1	TRBJ1-5	TRBV18	CASSSYRGDQPQHF	TGTGCCAGCTCATCGTACAGGGGAGATCAGCCCCAGCATTTT
few	-	TRBJ2-7	TRBV6-4	CASSGSSYEQYF	TGTGCCAGCAGTGGGTCGTCCTACGAGCAGTACTTC
-	-	TRBJ1-2	TRBV5-1	CASSQITSGPNGYTF	TGCGCCAGCAGCCAGATAACCAGTGGTCCTAATGGCTACACCTTC
many	-	TRBJ2-5	TRBV28	CASSTTSRVETQYF	TGTGCCAGCAGTACTACAAGCAGGGTTGAGACCCAGTACTTC